This T cell receptor beta chain was documented in a study of blood T cell repertoires in COVID-19. Study background: The origin of the acute and convalescent COVID-19 samples was the United States, Italy and Spain. T cells, B-cell-depleted T cells, or PBMCs supplied cDNA or gDNA.

V was pared by 4 bases and J by 2 bases, with 9 bases between. Germline lookup yields CDR1 SGHNT and CDR2 YYREEE (reference sequence). This CDR3 has 14 amino acids. Per the study methods: Amplification of reference gene primers provided the estimated nucleated cell counts. The repertoire was sequenced with immunoSEQ multiplex PCR; TCRdb's copy has only in-frame clones and lacks some. V, J and clone size are those of that table, while D and trimming were read from the DNA. The sample yields 80,000 to 95,000 clones, roughly 71% seen once. The specimen was peripheral blood. The receptor was isolated from a woman aged 80 or over with acute or convalescent COVID-19. J is TRBJ1-4 and V is TRBV5-4; D perhaps matches TRBD1 (5 bases). This CDR3 reads CASSIRGTNEKLFF. In DNA form, the CDR3 reads TGTGCCAGCAGCATTAGGGGCACTAATGAAAAACTGTTTTTT.